Shown below are 15 T cell receptor beta chains from a single sample sequenced in a study of shared clonotypes between healthy human individuals. Sequenced by immunoSEQ multiplex PCR; TCRdb stores in-frame clones only, minus some. Of over a million clones in the sample, around 97% were seen once. Sequenced material: naive CD4+ T cells sorted from blood. Subset denoted: CD45RA+ positively selected. The receptors here all came from a man in his thirties or forties in good health.

The chain employs TRBV2 and TRBJ1-4; 7 bases align to TRBD1. Germline assignment: CDR1 SNHLY and CDR2 FYNNEI. This CDR3 is 17 amino acids long. V trimming: 1 base; J trimming: 5 bases; junction bases outside the gene matches: 10. The CDR3 here is CASSEGQGPRLNEKLFF. Written as DNA, the CDR3 is TGTGCCAGCAGTGAAGGACAGGGTCCCCGCTTAAATGAAAAACTGTTTTTT.

This chain connects TRBV11-2 to TRBJ2-5; 9 bases fit TRBD1. V shed 5 bases, J shed 5 bases, and the junction held 3 bases outside the gene matches. Germline assignment: CDR1 SGHAT and CDR2 FQNNGV. The CDR3 is 13 amino acids. CDR3 loop: CASSIGQGETQYF. The CDR3 DNA reads TGTGCCAGCAGCATTGGACAGGGGGAGACCCAGTACTTC.

The chain combines TRBV10-3 with TRBJ2-3; 8 bases map to TRBD2. Germline V gene lookup returns CDR1 ENHRY and CDR2 SYGVKD. This CDR3 comprises 16 residues. The junction had 8 bases not matched to a gene; V was cut back by 2 bases and J by 4 bases. CDR3 DNA sequence: TGTGCCATCAGTGAGGTTTCTCCGGGAGGGCCAGATACGCAGTATTTT. It is translated as CAISEVSPGGPDTQYF.

The rearrangement joins TRBV28 to TRBJ1-1; possibly TRBD1 for D (6 bases). The CDR3 runs to 16 residues. Trimming took 5 bases from V and 5 from J, leaving 21 bases between them. Germline CDR1 and CDR2: MDHEN and SYDVKM. The CDR3 coding sequence is TGTGCCAGCAGTCCCCCCGTAGGTACAGGGAAGACTGAAGCTTTCTTT. Its translation: CASSPPVGTGKTEAFF. Combining the CDR3 with reference TRBV28 and TRBJ1-1 gives the whole variable domain DVKVTQSSRYLVKRTGEKVFLECVQDMDHENMFWYRQDPGLGLRLIYFSYDVKMKEKGDIPEGYSVSREKKERFSLILESASTNQTSMYLCASSPPVGTGKTEAFFGQGTRLTVV.

This chain joins TRBV7-6 and TRBJ2-1; TRBD2 matches 12 bases. The germline V gene encodes CDR1 SGHVS and CDR2 FNYEAQ. This CDR3 region has 15 residues. The J segment lost 5 bases and the V segment lost 3 bases, leaving 2 bases of the junction unmatched. Written as DNA, the CDR3 is TGTGCCAGCAGCTTGACTAGCGGGAGAGACAATGAGCAGTTCTTC. Its protein product is CASSLTSGRDNEQFF.

The chain couples TRBV23-1 to TRBJ2-3; unclear D gene. TRBV23-1 is classed as an ORF, of uncertain function. There are 16 residues in the CDR3. Trimming left V 4 bases short and J 2 bases short, with 16 bases between. In DNA form, the CDR3 reads TGCGCCAGCAGTCTCCCGGGCCCCGAAAACACAGATACGCAGTATTTT. This encodes CASSLPGPENTDTQYF.

The chain links TRBV10-1 to TRBJ2-3, with D possibly TRBD2 on 6 matching bases. The CDR3 has 14 amino acids. CDR1 and CDR2 from the germline V gene are WNHNN and SYGVQD (reference sequence). The V end lost 5 bases, the J end lost 6 bases, and 15 bases lay between the germline ends. The CDR3 bases are TGCGCCAGCAGTTTGGGGGGTCGCGCGGATACGCAGTATTTT. This codes for CASSLGGRADTQYF.

This sequence joins TRBV18 and TRBJ1-2, with D maybe TRBD1 (5 bases). In germline, CDR1 is KGHSH, CDR2 LQKENI. The CDR3 sequence is 14 residues long. V lost 8 bases to trimming and J lost 0 bases, with 13 bases between them. The chain's CDR3 is CASTRSTANYGYTF. DNA of the CDR3: TGTGCCAGCACCAGATCGACAGCTAACTATGGCTACACCTTC.

The chain combines TRBV11-3 with TRBJ2-1; D perhaps matches TRBD2 (6 bases). V lost 3 bases to trimming and J lost 3 bases, with 12 bases between them. CDR3 length: 15 amino acids. Germline CDR1 SGHNT, CDR2 YENEEA. DNA for the CDR3: TGTGCCAGCAGCTTCCAAGCCGGGAGCTACAATGAGCAGTTCTTC. Residues: CASSFQAGSYNEQFF.

The CDR3 nucleotides read TGTGCCAGCTCATTTGGGGGGAGAAACACTGAAGCTTTCTTT. It codes for CASSFGGRNTEAFF. This chain links TRBV18 with TRBJ1-1, with D tentatively TRBD1 (5 bases). The CDR3 consists of 14 residues. Germline V gene data show CDR1 as KGHSH and CDR2 as LQKENI. V lost 5 bases, J lost 2 bases, and 12 bases lay in between.

V gene TRBV5-1 combines with J gene TRBJ2-1; TRBD2 aligns across 11 bases. The CDR3 consists of 14 residues. The junction had 2 bases not matched to a gene; V was cut back by 0 bases and J by 9 bases. Germline V CDR1 and CDR2: SGHRS, YFSETQ. The CDR3: CASSLVLAGGEQFF. The CDR3 DNA is TGCGCCAGCAGCTTGGTGCTAGCGGGAGGTGAGCAGTTCTTC. Combining the CDR3 with reference TRBV5-1 and TRBJ2-1 gives the whole variable domain KAGVTQTPRYLIKTRGQQVTLSCSPISGHRSVSWYQQTPGQGLQFLFEYFSETQRNKGNFPGRFSGRQFSNSRSEMNVSTLELGDSALYLCASSLVLAGGEQFFGPGTRLTVL.

This chain joins TRBV28 and TRBJ2-1; a weak D match, TRBD1 (7 bases). The V end was cut by 3 bases, the J end by 0 bases, with 18 bases between. Germline V gene data show CDR1 as MDHEN and CDR2 as SYDVKM. The CDR3 is made up of 18 amino acids. The CDR3 region has the DNA TGTGCCAGCAGTTTTTTGGGCAGGGGGGTCGGCTCCTACAATGAGCAGTTCTTC. Its protein is CASSFLGRGVGSYNEQFF.

CDR3 region: CASSKGQGTTGELFF. The CDR3 DNA is TGTGCCAGCAGCAAGGGACAGGGTACCACCGGGGAGCTGTTTTTT. The chain employs TRBV4-2 and TRBJ2-2, with TRBD1 matching 9 bases. With 5 bases clipped from V and 4 bases from J, the junction kept 5 bases outside the gene matches. In germline, CDR1 is LGHNA, CDR2 YNFKEQ. The length of the CDR3 is 15 residues.

CDR3 residues: CAISARLGQGGGEQYF. CDR3 sequence (DNA): TGTGCCATCAGTGCACGACTGGGACAGGGAGGAGGCGAGCAGTACTTC. The V gene is TRBV10-3, the J gene TRBJ2-7; the match to TRBD1 covers 9 bases. The CDR3 runs 16 residues. With 4 bases clipped from V and 6 bases from J, the junction kept 13 bases outside the gene matches. Looked up from germline, CDR1 is ENHRY and CDR2 is SYGVKD.

The V gene is TRBV2, the J gene TRBJ1-5; the match to TRBD1 covers 9 bases. V lost 4 bases to trimming and J lost 4 bases; unmatched junction nucleotides: 5. The CDR3 is 15 residues long. Germline loops: CDR1 SNHLY, CDR2 FYNNEI. The CDR3 loop reads CASSADRGWNQPQHF. CDR3 in DNA: TGTGCCAGCAGTGCGGACAGGGGTTGGAATCAGCCCCAGCATTTT. Based on the CDR3 plus reference TRBV2 and TRBJ1-5, the full variable domain is EPEVTQTPSHQVTQMGQEVILRCVPISNHLYFYWYRQILGQKVEFLVSFYNNEISEKSEIFDDQFSVERPDGSNFTLKIRSTKLEDSAMYFCASSADRGWNQPQHFGDGTRLSIL.